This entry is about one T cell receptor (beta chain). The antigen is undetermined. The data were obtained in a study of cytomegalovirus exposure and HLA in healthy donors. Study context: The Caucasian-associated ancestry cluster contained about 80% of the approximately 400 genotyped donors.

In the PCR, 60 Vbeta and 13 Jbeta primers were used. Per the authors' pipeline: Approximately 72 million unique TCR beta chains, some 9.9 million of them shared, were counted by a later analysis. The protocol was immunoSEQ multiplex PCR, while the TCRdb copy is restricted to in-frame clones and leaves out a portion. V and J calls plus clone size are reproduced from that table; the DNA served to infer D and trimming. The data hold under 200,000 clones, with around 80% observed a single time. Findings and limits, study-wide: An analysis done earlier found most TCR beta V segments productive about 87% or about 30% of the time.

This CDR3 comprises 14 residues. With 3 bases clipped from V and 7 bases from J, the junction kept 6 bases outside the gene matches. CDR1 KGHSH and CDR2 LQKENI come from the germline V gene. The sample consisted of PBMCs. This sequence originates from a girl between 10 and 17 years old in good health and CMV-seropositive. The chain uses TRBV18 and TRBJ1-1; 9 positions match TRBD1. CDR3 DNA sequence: TGTGCCAGCTCACCGAGACAGGGGGACAGTGAAGCTTTCTTT. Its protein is CASSPRQGDSEAFF.